This record concerns one T cell receptor (beta chain) sequence. The target of this receptor is not known. Within one base of it there is no much larger clone, and no base qualities were kept. Relative to germline, V is missing 0 bases and J is missing 4 bases, with 17 bases of the junction outside any gene match. Based on the germline V gene (reference sequence), the CDR1 and CDR2 sequences are LNHNV and YYDKDF. The CDR3, from cysteine to phenylalanine, totals 21 residues. Of the read, only the CDR3 DNA is kept; its 63 bases are in frame from base 1. Collaborating institutions collected whole blood in K2EDTA tubes following their own protocols. Collaborator samples were shipped for TCRbeta analysis as frozen whole blood, isolated PBMCs, or DNA extracted from either sample type. The entry originates in a study of blood T cell repertoires in COVID-19 (dated by TCRdb to 2019 to 2021). A note on the overall study: Samples from collaborators originated in the United States, Italy and Spain and spanned both the acute and convalescent phases of COVID-19. Where HLA class I and class II types were available, the types were taken from metadata supplied by the sample provider, not from assay-based typing. The material from the prospective study consisted of cDNA or gDNA derived from T cells, B-cell-depleted T cells, or PBMCs. The dataset comprised deeply sampled blood TCRbeta repertoires from subjects exposed to, actively infected with, or recovered from COVID-19. Nearly every sample came with metadata listing a de-identified subject ID, COVID-19 status, age in years and sex. The samples were drawn from two sources: the first 160 participants of the ongoing ImmuneRACE study, and fewer than 1,500 subjects contributed by 6 global collaborators. A freely available public database, intended as a resource for researchers studying the immune response to SARS-CoV-2, is where the repertoires were released.

Overall study results and their limits: The amount of clinical and demographic metadata varied by source and participant and was provided uncurated.

TCRbeta CDR3 regions were amplified from genomic DNA using the immunoSEQ Assay, a bias-controlled multiplex PCR. In the authors' own workflow: Nucleated cell counts per sample were estimated from amplification of reference gene primers within the assay. To quantify the absolute abundance of each unique TCRbeta CDR3 rearrangement, sequence reads were collapsed and filtered. For each sample, productive Simpson clonality was calculated by taking the square root of Simpson's diversity index across productive rearrangements. This is the immuneACCESS table as TCRdb keeps it, with only in-frame sequences that have V and J called. A part of the clones is gone; compared with another copy, unresolved V genes explain less than half, and the rest is unexplained. D and trimming come from the DNA, and the V and J calls and clone size come from that table. The sample table shows about 260,000 clones, and 65% to 90% are seen once. Of the sample, nearly 2% is held by the ten largest clones.

What was sequenced was peripheral blood. The chain is made from TRBV15 and TRBJ2-2, with TRBD2 matching 10 junction bases. The clonotype was recovered from a man aged 25-40 years with active or convalescent COVID-19. The sequence in DNA is TGTGCCACCAGCAGAGAGAGGGGCGGATCTAGCGGGGGTATTGTCACCGGGGAGCTGTTTTTT. Its coded protein is CATSRERGGSSGGIVTGELFF.